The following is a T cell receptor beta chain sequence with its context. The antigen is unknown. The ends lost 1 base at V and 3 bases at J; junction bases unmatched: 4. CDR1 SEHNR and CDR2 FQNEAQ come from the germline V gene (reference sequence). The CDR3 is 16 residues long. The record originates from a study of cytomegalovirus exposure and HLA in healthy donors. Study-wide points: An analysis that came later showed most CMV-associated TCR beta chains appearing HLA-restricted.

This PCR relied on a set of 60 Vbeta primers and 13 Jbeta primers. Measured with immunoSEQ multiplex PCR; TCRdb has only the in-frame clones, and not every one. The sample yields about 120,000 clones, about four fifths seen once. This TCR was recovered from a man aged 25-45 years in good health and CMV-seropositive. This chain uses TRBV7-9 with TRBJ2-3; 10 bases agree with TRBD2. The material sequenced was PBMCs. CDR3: CASSLDPGLATDTQYF. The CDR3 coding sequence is TGTGCCAGCAGCTTAGATCCGGGACTAGCGACAGATACGCAGTATTTT.